The 5 T cell receptor beta chains listed next were all sequenced from one sample in a study of CXCR3-negative and CXCR3-positive naive CD8 T cells. Carrying UMI labels, the TRB cDNA libraries were prepared through 5' RACE. TCRdb re-called the 5' RACE reads and catalogs CDR3 proteins one per entry, DNA excluded. The specimen's table records about 26,000 distinct CDR3 sequences. Specimen: naive CXCR3- CD8+ T cells from blood. Stated subset: CD45RO-CCR7+CD27+CD95- naive CD8+ T cells lacking CXCR3 (TNR3-). These receptors came from a human donor in good health. Some clones in this sample may be carry-over from other donors' samples.

CDR3 in amino acids: CASSQGSGNQPQHF. The V and J genes are TRBV4-3 and TRBJ1-5. Germline-derived CDR1 and CDR2 are LGHNA and YSLEER. The CDR3 sequence is 14 residues long.

The rearrangement joins TRBV29-1 to TRBJ2-3. The germline V gene encodes CDR1 SQVTM and CDR2 ANQGSEA. The CDR3 runs to 12 residues. The CDR3 is CSAAGFPDTQYF.

The chain employs TRBV6-4 and TRBJ2-1; TCRdb calls TRBD2, which cannot be checked without DNA. CDR1 and CDR2 (germline): MRHNA, SNTAGT. The length of the CDR3 is 15 residues. The chain's CDR3 is CASSATSGGNNEQFF.

The rearrangement uses TRBV6-5 and TRBJ2-3. CDR1 is MNHEY, CDR2 SVGAGI, per germline. The CDR3 covers 11 residues. CDR3 region: CASSSPDTQYF.

This chain joins TRBV29-1 and TRBJ2-1; the D call of TRBD1 rests on TCRdb alone, since no DNA is present to check it. Germline V gives CDR1 SQVTM, CDR2 ANQGSEA. The CDR3 totals 15 residues. CDR3 loop: CSVEDLRQGYNEQFF.